This T cell receptor beta chain was retrieved from a study of breast tumors, draining lymph nodes, adjacent tissues. TCRdb re-derived calls from the multiplex PCR reads in MiXCR, one entry per CDR3 protein. This sample has over 20,000 distinct CDR3 sequences, with roughly 21% found just once. In this sample, this clonotype turned up many times. Its antigen is not identified. This CDR3 spans 11 amino acids. Trimming cost V 8 bases and J 6 bases, with 9 bases left between them. CDR1 is SEHNR and CDR2 is FQNEAQ in the germline V gene (reference sequence). Study-level points and caveats: That most tumor T cells come from lymph nodes remained unproven. Tumor repertoires ranked between lymph nodes and nontumor tissue in diversity, with V and J gene preferences. Compared with basal-like, luminal-like tumors shared significantly more repertoire with nontumor tissue.

Sequences were obtained from breast tumor tissue. This TCR was recovered from a female donor with breast cancer. Some clones in this sample may be carry-over from other donors' samples. The J gene is TRBJ2-3, the V gene TRBV7-9; either TRBD1 or TRBD2 may fit D (6 bases each). The CDR3 sequence is CASGGRDTQYF. The CDR3, as DNA: TGTGCCAGCGGGGGGCGGGATACGCAGTATTTT.